Shown below are 19 T cell receptor beta chains from a single sample sequenced in a study of blood T cell repertoires in COVID-19. Data came from immunoSEQ multiplex PCR; TCRdb stores just in-frame clones and leaves some out. The table shows 250,000 to 300,000 clones, with more than 85% occurring only once. The sequenced sample was peripheral blood. All receptors come from a man aged 18 to 29 with active or convalescent COVID-19.

The CDR3 nucleotides read TGTGCCATCAGTGCAGGACAGGGTCCTTCTGGAAACACCATATATTTT. Its translation is CAISAGQGPSGNTIYF. The chain employs TRBV10-3 and TRBJ1-3; 8 bases fit TRBD1. The CDR3 consists of 16 residues. V shed 4 bases and J 1 base; nucleotides not matched to a gene: 6. CDR1 is ENHRY and CDR2 is SYGVKD in the germline V gene.

This clone appeared once. The V and J genes are TRBV7-3 and TRBJ2-7; D is undetermined. Trimming stripped 3 bases from V and 5 bases from J, with 11 bases between. Germline CDR1 reads SGHTA; CDR2 reads FQGTGA. This CDR3 comprises 13 residues. The CDR3 nucleotides read TGTGCCAGCAGCTTGTCAGTTTCCGACGAGCAGTACTTC. As protein: CASSLSVSDEQYF.

Here the CDR3 DNA reads TGTGCCAGCAGTCCCACAGGGACCGGGGAGCTGTTTTTT. Its protein product is CASSPTGTGELFF. This sequence joins TRBV2 and TRBJ2-2; possibly TRBD1 for D (6 bases). This CDR3 has 13 residues. V shed 5 bases and J shed 5 bases, with 9 bases lying between them. Germline V gives CDR1 SNHLY, CDR2 FYNNEI.

The V call is TRBV29-1, the J call TRBJ2-5, with D unresolved. Trimming cost V 6 bases and J 2 bases, with 16 bases left between them. This CDR3 is 14 amino acids long. CDR1 SQVTM and CDR2 ANQGSEA come from the germline V gene. For the CDR3, the DNA is TGCAGCGTCCTCGCCGTGAGAGCTCAAGAGACCCAGTACTTC. The encoded protein is CSVLAVRAQETQYF.

The chain links TRBV27 to TRBJ2-7, with TRBD2 as a possible D gene (5 bases). The CDR3 sequence is 13 residues long. The V end lost 4 bases, the J end lost 3 bases, and 10 bases lay between the germline ends. CDR1 is MNHEY, CDR2 SMNVEV, per germline (reference sequence). The CDR3 spells CASSSSGSYEQYF. In DNA, the CDR3 is TGTGCCAGCAGTTCCAGTGGGAGCTACGAGCAGTACTTC.

This chain links TRBV19 with TRBJ2-2; TRBD2 agrees at 10 bases. The junction had 17 bases not matched to a gene; V was cut back by 6 bases and J by 7 bases. Germline values: CDR1 LNHDA, CDR2 SQIVND (reference sequence). The CDR3 loop spans 18 amino acids. CDR3 in DNA: TGTGCCAGTAGCTATGGGTGGCTAGCGGGGGCAGGGCTCGGGGAGCTGTTTTTT. Protein product: CASSYGWLAGAGLGELFF.

This rearrangement joins TRBV5-1 to TRBJ1-6; tentative D call: TRBD1 (6 bases). The CDR3 contains 13 residues. V shed 6 bases and J shed 7 bases, with 11 bases lying between them. CDR1 and CDR2 from the germline V gene are SGHRS and YFSETQ. DNA of the CDR3: TGCGCCAGCACGGACAGAGAGAATTCACCCCTCCACTTT. Residues: CASTDRENSPLHF. The full variable domain, completed using reference TRBV5-1 and TRBJ1-6, is KAGVTQTPRYLIKTRGQQVTLSCSPISGHRSVSWYQQTPGQGLQFLFEYFSETQRNKGNFPGRFSGRQFSNSRSEMNVSTLELGDSALYLCASTDRENSPLHFGNGTRLTVT.

The chain is built from TRBV7-9 and TRBJ2-5; the match to TRBD2 covers 13 bases. The V gene's germline CDR1 is SEHNR and CDR2 FQNEAQ (reference sequence). CDR3 length: 18 residues. V was clipped by 4 bases and J by 0 bases; unmatched bases: 8. The CDR3 loop reads CASSSRTSGGPYQETQYF. Here the CDR3 DNA reads TGTGCCAGCAGCTCTCGGACTAGCGGGGGCCCGTACCAAGAGACCCAGTACTTC.

The J gene is TRBJ1-3, the V gene TRBV10-3; TRBD1 agrees at 9 bases. The CDR3 sequence is 16 residues long. Germline CDR1 reads ENHRY; CDR2 reads SYGVKD. V gave up 6 bases and J gave up 0 bases; unmatched junction bases: 6. Here the CDR3 reads CAIRRGTGSSGNTIYF. In DNA form, the CDR3 reads TGTGCCATCAGGAGAGGGACAGGGAGCTCTGGAAACACCATATATTTT.

The chain is built from TRBV5-1 and TRBJ2-1, with 8 bases lining up with TRBD2. J gave up 8 bases and V 2 bases, and 9 bases lay outside the gene matches. CDR3 size: 15 residues. Germline CDR1 is SGHRS and CDR2 is YFSETQ. The CDR3 DNA is TGCGCCAGCAGCTTTATCCGGGGGGGCCAGTATGAGCAGTTCTTC. This sequence encodes CASSFIRGGQYEQFF.

This clone was observed once. The gene calls are TRBV15 and TRBJ2-7; no clear D. Germline V gives CDR1 LNHNV, CDR2 YYDKDF (reference sequence). V gave up 1 base and J gave up 1 base, with 20 bases separating them. The CDR3 extends over 18 amino acids. This CDR3 reads CATSRGPIGRQSSYEQYF. The CDR3 nucleotides read TGTGCCACCAGCAGAGGCCCGATTGGTAGACAATCTTCCTACGAGCAGTACTTC.

V is TRBV9 and J is TRBJ2-3; D perhaps matches TRBD2 (5 bases). Per germline, CDR1 SGDLS and CDR2 YYNGEE. Trimming pared 3 bases from V and 1 base from J, leaving 9 bases between. CDR3 length: 14 amino acids. CDR3 region: CASSASWGTDTQYF. For the CDR3, the DNA is TGTGCCAGCAGCGCTAGCTGGGGCACAGATACGCAGTATTTT.

CDR3 residues: CASSHSNADTQYF. As DNA, the CDR3 is TGTGCCAGCAGCCACTCTAACGCAGATACGCAGTATTTT. The chain combines TRBV3-1 (or the pseudogene TRBV3-2) with TRBJ2-3, with D unclear. The CDR3 has 13 amino acids. Trimming took 3 bases from V and 4 from J, leaving 8 bases between them. Germline V gene data show CDR1 as LGHDT and CDR2 as YNNKEL (reference sequence).

The rearrangement links TRBV20-1 to TRBJ1-2; 7 bases are shared with TRBD1. The CDR3 has 14 residues. The V gene's germline CDR1 is DFQATT and CDR2 SNEGSKA (reference sequence). The V and J ends lost 3 bases and 2 bases, in that order; junction bases with no gene match: 6. The CDR3 bases are TGCAGTGCTAGTTACGGACAGGCGAACTATGGCTACACCTTC. Protein: CSASYGQANYGYTF.

Only one count was recorded for this clone. The sample has other DNA sequences that encode this CDR3 too. The gene calls are TRBV27 and TRBJ1-1, with 7 nucleotides matching TRBD1. With 3 bases clipped from V and 4 bases from J, the junction kept 5 bases outside the gene matches. The CDR3 runs 14 residues. Germline CDR1 MNHEY, CDR2 SMNVEV (reference sequence). CDR3: CASSLNRGSTEAFF. CDR3 sequence (DNA): TGTGCCAGCAGTTTGAACAGGGGTTCCACTGAAGCTTTCTTT.

As regards this clone: This sample also contains other DNA sequences that code for the same CDR3. V usage is TRBV3-1 (or the pseudogene TRBV3-2) and J usage is TRBJ1-2; no firm D call. The CDR3 has 14 amino acids. Trimming stripped 0 bases from V and 1 base from J, with 6 bases between. The V gene's germline CDR1 is LGHDT and CDR2 YNNKEL (reference sequence). This chain's CDR3 is CASSQEGVNYGYTF. DNA of the CDR3: TGTGCCAGCAGCCAAGAGGGAGTTAACTATGGCTACACCTTC.

This rearrangement joins TRBV10-3 to TRBJ1-5; no definite D call. This CDR3 is 14 amino acids long. Germline CDR1 is ENHRY and CDR2 is SYGVKD. Trimming cost V 3 bases and J 5 bases, with 11 bases left between them. CDR3 in DNA: TGTGCCATCAGTGAACGGACGGGAGATCAGCCCCAGCATTTT. Protein sequence: CAISERTGDQPQHF.

This sequence joins TRBV5-1 and TRBJ2-1; possibly TRBD2 for D (6 bases). The length of the CDR3 is 14 residues. The V end was cut by 0 bases, the J end by 6 bases, with 10 bases between. Germline V gives CDR1 SGHRS, CDR2 YFSETQ. CDR3 in amino acids: CASSLDGLPNEQFF. The CDR3 nucleotides read TGCGCCAGCAGCTTGGACGGACTACCCAATGAGCAGTTCTTC.

This chain joins TRBV3-1 (or the pseudogene TRBV3-2) and TRBJ2-1, with D hard to call. V was shortened by 0 bases and J by 5 bases, with 5 bases between the two germline ends. CDR1 is LGHDT, CDR2 YNNKEL, per germline (reference sequence). The CDR3 contains 13 residues. The CDR3 loop is CASSQEPNNEQFF. The CDR3 bases are TGTGCCAGCAGCCAAGAACCTAACAATGAGCAGTTCTTC.